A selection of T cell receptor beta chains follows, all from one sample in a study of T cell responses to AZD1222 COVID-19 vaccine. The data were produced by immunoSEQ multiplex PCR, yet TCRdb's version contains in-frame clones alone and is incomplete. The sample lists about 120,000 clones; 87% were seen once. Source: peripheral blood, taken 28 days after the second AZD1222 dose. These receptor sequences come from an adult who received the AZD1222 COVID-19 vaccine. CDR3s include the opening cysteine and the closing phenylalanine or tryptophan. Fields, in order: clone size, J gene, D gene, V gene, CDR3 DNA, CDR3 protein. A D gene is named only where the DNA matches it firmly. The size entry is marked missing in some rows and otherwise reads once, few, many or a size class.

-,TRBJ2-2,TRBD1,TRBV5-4,TGTGCCAGCATCGACAGGGGGCATGACACCGGGGAGCTGTTTTTT,CASIDRGHDTGELFF
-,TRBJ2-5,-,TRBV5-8,TGTGCCAGCAGCTGGGGGGCTAGCCGACGGGGGACCCAGTACTTC,CASSWGASRRGTQYF
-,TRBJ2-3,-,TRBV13,TGTGCCAGCAGCTTAGGCCTAAGTCTTCCGGGCAGGGGAGTTGCGGATACGCAGTATTTT,CASSLGLSLPGRGVADTQYF
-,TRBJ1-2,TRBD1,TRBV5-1,TGCGCCAGCAGCGAGGGAGGACAGGGAAATGGCTACACCTTC,CASSEGGQGNGYTF
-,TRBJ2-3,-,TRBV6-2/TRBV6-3,TGTGCCAGCAGTTCGTACAGGTTTGCCAGCACAGATACGCAGTATTTT,CASSSYRFASTDTQYF
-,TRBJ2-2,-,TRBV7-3,TGTGCCAGCAGCCTCCCGGGACAAATAAACACCGGGGAGCTGTTTTTT,CASSLPGQINTGELFF
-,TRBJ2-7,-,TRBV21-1,TGTGCCACCGAAGAGACACCGACACCCGAAAGACGCAATCCCCCCTACGAGCAGTACTTC,CATEETPTPERRNPPYEQYF
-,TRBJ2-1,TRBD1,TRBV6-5,TGTGCCAGCAGTTACCAAACCGGGACAGGGGGCAACGAGCAGTTCTTC,CASSYQTGTGGNEQFF
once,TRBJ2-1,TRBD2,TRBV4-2,TGTGCCAGCAGCCGAGGACTAGCGGGGGCCCCGAACAATGAGCAGTTCTTC,CASSRGLAGAPNNEQFF
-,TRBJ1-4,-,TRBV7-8,TGTGCCAGCAGCTTAGCTGGGGGGATTTCGGAAAAACTGTTTTTT,CASSLAGGISEKLFF
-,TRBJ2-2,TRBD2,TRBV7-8,TGTGCCAGCAGCTTAGTGGCTAGCGGGAACACCGGGGAGCTGTTTTTT,CASSLVASGNTGELFF
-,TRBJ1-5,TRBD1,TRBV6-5,TGTGCCAGCGCCGCAAACAGGGGAGGCAATCAGCCCCAGCATTTT,CASAANRGGNQPQHF
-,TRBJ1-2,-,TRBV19,TGTGCCAGTAGTTCTCGGGACACCTATGGCTACACCTTC,CASSSRDTYGYTF
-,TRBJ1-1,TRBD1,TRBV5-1,TGCGCCAGCAGCTTGGACAGGGGGAACACTGAAGCTTTCTTT,CASSLDRGNTEAFF
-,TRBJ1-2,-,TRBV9,TGTGCCAGCAGCCCCGATGCCTACTATGGCTACACCTTC,CASSPDAYYGYTF
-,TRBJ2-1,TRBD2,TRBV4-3,TGCGCCAGCAGCCAAGATTTCAGCGGGGGGCGTAATGAGCAGTTCTTC,CASSQDFSGGRNEQFF
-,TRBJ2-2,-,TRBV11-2,TGTGCCAGCGCGGAGCAGAACACCGGGGAGCTGTTTTTT,CASAEQNTGELFF
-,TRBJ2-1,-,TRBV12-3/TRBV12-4,TGTGCCAGCAGCCGGGGGACAGACAATGAGCAGTTCTTC,CASSRGTDNEQFF
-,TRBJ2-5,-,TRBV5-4,TGTGCCAGCAGCTTGGTTGCCAGGGAACAAGAGACCCAGTACTTC,CASSLVAREQETQYF
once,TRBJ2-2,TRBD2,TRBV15,TGTGCCACCAGCAGAGCCCCGGGGGGGGGCCGAGGGACCGGGGAGCTGTTTTTT,CATSRAPGGGRGTGELFF
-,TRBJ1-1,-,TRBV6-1,TGTGCCAGCAGTGACCGGGACTCTTTAGAAGCTTTCTTT,CASSDRDSLEAFF
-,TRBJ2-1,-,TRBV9,TGTGCCAGCAGCGTCGAAGTCGGCAGGGCGGAGCAGTTCTTC,CASSVEVGRAEQFF
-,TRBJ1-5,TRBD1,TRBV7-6,TGTGCCAGCAGCCCGACAGGGCACAGGCAGCCCCAGCATTTT,CASSPTGHRQPQHF
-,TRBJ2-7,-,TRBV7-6,TGTGCCAGCAGCCACGGGGCGGGGGCCTGGGAGCAGTACTTC,CASSHGAGAWEQYF
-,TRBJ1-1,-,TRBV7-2,TGTGCCAGCAGTCAAGGGGTGAACACTGAAGCTTTCTTT,CASSQGVNTEAFF
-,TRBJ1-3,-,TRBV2,TGTGCCAGCACCCAGGGCAGGACTGGAAACACCATATATTTT,CASTQGRTGNTIYF